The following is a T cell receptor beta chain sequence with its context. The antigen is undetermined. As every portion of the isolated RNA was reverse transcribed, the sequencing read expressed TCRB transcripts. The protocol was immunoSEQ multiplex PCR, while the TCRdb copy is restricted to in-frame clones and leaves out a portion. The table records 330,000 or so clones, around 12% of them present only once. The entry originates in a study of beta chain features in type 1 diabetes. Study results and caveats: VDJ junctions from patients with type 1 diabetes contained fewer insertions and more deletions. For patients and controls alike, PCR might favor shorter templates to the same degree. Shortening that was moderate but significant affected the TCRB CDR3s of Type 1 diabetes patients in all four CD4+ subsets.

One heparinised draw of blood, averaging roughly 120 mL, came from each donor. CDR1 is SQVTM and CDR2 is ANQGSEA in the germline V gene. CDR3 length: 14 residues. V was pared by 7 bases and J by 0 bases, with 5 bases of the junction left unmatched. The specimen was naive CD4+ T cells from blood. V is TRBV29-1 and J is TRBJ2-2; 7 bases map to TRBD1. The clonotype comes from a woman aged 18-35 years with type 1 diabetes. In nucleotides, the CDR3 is TGCAGCGGCCTCGGGACAGCGAACACCGGGGAGCTGTTTTTT. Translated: CSGLGTANTGELFF.